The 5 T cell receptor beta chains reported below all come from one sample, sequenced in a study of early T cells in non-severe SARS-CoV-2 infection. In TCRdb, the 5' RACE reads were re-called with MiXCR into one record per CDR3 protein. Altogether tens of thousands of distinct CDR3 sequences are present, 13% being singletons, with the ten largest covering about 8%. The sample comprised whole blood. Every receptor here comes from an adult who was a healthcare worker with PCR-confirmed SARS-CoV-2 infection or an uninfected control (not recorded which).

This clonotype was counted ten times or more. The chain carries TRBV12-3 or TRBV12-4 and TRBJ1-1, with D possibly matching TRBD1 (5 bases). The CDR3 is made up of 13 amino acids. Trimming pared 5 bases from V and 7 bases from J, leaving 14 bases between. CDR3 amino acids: CASSLRQGNEAFF. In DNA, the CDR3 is TGTGCCAGCAGTCTCCGGCAGGGCAATGAAGCTTTCTTT.

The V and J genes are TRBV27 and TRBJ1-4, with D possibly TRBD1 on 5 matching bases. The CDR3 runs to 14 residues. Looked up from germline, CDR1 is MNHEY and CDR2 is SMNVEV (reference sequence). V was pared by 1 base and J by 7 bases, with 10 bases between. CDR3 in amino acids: CASSLLWGGEKLFF. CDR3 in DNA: TGTGCCAGCAGTTTATTATGGGGGGGTGAAAAACTGTTTTTT.

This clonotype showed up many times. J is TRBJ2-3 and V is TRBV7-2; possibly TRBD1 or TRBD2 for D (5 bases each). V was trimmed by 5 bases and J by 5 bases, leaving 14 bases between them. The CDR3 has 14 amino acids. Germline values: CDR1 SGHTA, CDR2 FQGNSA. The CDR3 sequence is CASSPGTYQDTQYF. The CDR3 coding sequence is TGTGCCAGCAGCCCCGGGACCTACCAAGATACGCAGTATTTT. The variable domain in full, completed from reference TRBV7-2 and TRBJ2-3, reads GAGVSQSPSNKVTEKGKDVELRCDPISGHTALYWYRQSLGQGLEFLIYFQGNSAPDKSGLPSDRFSAERTGGSVSTLTIQRTQQEDSAVYLCASSPGTYQDTQYFGPGTRLTVL.

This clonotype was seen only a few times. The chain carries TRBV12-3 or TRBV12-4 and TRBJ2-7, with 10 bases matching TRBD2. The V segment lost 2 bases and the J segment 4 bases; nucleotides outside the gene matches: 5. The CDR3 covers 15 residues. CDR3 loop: CASSLSSGRSYEQYF. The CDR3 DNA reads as TGTGCCAGCAGTTTATCTAGCGGGAGATCTTACGAGCAGTACTTC.

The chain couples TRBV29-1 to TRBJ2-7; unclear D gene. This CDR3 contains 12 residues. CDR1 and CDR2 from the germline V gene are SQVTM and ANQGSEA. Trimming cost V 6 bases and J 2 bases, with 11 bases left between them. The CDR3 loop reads CSVAEGPYEQYF. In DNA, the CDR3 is TGCAGCGTGGCTGAAGGTCCCTACGAGCAGTACTTC.